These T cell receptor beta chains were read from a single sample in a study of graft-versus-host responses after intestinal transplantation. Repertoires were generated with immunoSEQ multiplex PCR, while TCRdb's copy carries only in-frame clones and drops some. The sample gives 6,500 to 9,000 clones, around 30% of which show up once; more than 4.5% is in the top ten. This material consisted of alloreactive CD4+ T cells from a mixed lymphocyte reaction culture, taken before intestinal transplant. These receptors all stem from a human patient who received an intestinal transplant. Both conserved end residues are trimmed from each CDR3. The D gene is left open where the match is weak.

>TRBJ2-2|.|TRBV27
ASSFSYRGAV
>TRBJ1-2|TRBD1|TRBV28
ASSSTGNYGYT
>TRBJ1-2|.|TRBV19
ASSADSFGDYGYT
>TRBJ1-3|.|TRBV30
AWSAQGISGNTIY
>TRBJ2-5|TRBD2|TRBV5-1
ASTPAGGTTGETQY
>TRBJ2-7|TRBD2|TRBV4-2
ASSQDQRTSFEQY
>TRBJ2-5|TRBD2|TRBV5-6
ASSSILAGEQETQY
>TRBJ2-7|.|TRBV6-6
ASSPRVSEQY
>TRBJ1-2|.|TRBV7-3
ASSALGTPSSGYT
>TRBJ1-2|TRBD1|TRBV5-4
ASSRDRNNYGYT
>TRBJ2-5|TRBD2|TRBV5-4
ASSLGLAQETQY
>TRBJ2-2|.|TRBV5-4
ASSLGLPSRYANTGELF
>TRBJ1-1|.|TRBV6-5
ASTGHGDTEAF
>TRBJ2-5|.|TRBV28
ASISPSTGETQY
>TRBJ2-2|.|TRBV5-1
ASSLAGRLATGELF
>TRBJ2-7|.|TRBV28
ASSPRGREQY
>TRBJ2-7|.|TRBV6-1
ASHLGLGPYEQY
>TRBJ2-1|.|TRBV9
ASSVAPLREQF